The entry that follows covers one TCR beta chain sequence. These data are taken from a study of blood T cell repertoires in COVID-19. Across the whole study: T cells, B-cell-depleted T cells, or PBMCs provided the cDNA or gDNA that served as material.

Per the study methods: Researchers report that nucleated cell counts were estimated from reference gene primer amplification. Some clones are missing from TCRdb's copy, which holds only in-frame ones; the method was immunoSEQ multiplex PCR. V and J calls and clone size are as listed in that table; D and trimming were resolved from the DNA. The table includes approximately 150,000 clones, around 90% detected once. V shed 8 bases and J shed 10 bases, with 9 bases lying between them. The CDR3 extends over 11 amino acids. Per germline, CDR1 WSHSY and CDR2 SAAADI. The rearrangement uses TRBV10-2 and TRBJ1-6; the D gene is possibly TRBD1 (6 bases). The sequencing input was peripheral blood. The sequence derives from a woman in her forties or fifties with acute or convalescent COVID-19. The CDR3 DNA reads as TGCGCCAGCTCACAGGGATCACCCCTCCACTTT. Translating gives CASSQGSPLHF.